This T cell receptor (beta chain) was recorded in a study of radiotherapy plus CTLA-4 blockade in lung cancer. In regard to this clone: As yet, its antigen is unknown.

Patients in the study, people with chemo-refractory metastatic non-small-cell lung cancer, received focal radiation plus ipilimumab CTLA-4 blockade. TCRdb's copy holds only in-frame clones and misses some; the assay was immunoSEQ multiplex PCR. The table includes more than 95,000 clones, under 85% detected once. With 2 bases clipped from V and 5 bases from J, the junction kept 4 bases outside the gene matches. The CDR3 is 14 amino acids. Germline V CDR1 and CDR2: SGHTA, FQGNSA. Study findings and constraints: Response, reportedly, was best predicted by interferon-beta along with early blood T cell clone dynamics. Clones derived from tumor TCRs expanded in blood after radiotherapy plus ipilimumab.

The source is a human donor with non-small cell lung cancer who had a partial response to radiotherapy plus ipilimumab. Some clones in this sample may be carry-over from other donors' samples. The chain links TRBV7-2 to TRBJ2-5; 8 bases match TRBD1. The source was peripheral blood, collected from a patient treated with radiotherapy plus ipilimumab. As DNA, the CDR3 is TGTGCCAGCAGCTTACAGGGGGCTAGGGAGACCCAGTACTTC. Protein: CASSLQGARETQYF.